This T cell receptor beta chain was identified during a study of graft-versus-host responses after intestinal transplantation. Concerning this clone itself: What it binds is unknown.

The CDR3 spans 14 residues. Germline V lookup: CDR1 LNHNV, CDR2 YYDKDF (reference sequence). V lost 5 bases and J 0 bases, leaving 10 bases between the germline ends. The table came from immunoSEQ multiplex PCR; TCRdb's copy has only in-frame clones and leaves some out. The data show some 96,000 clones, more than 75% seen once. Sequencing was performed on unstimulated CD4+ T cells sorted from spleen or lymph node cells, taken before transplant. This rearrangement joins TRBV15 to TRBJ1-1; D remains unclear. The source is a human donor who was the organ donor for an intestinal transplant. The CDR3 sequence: CATSQSLMNTEAFF. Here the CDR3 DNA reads TGTGCCACCAGCCAGTCTTTAATGAACACTGAAGCTTTCTTT.